Shown below are 8 T cell receptor beta chains from a single sample sequenced in a study of T cell repertoires in aging, cancer and after chemotherapy. Multiplex touch-down PCR with TRB-A/B primers amplified rearranged V-D-J TRB sequences. In TCRdb, the multiplex PCR reads were re-called with MiXCR into one record per CDR3 protein. The table shows several thousand distinct CDR3 sequences, with more than 50% occurring only once. The template was genomic DNA from peripheral blood, not RNA. Sequences were obtained from blood. The receptors were gathered from a human donor in good health.

This clonotype was recorded once. The chain has TRBV5-1 and TRBJ1-6; 9 bases are a match to TRBD1. After removal of 4 bases from V and 10 bases from J, the junction contained 12 bases not matched to a gene. Germline loops: CDR1 SGHRS, CDR2 YFSETQ. The CDR3 contains 16 residues. This chain's CDR3 is CASSTSSTGGGSPLHF. The CDR3, as DNA: TGCGCCAGCAGCACCTCTTCGACAGGGGGAGGATCACCCCTCCACTTT.

The sample holds one count of this clonotype. The gene calls are TRBV11-1 and TRBJ1-1; D is unresolved. Germline CDR1 SGHAT, CDR2 FQDESV (reference sequence). The CDR3 is 12 residues long. The ends were cut back, 10 bases at V and 1 base at J, with 10 bases in the middle. CDR3 protein: CANPIGNTEAFF. The CDR3 region has the DNA TGTGCCAACCCAATCGGGAACACTGAAGCTTTCTTT. Complete variable domain (other parts from reference TRBV11-1 and TRBJ1-1): EAEVAQSPRYKITEKSQAVAFWCDPISGHATLYWYRQILGQGPELLVQFQDESVVDDSQLPKDRFSAERLKGVDSTLKIQPAELGDSAMYLCANPIGNTEAFFGQGTRLTVV.

The chain links TRBV11-2 to TRBJ2-3, with unresolved D. With 2 bases removed from V and 2 bases from J, the gap between germline ends came to 8 bases. This CDR3 spans 14 amino acids. CDR1 and CDR2 (germline): SGHAT, FQNNGV. CDR3: CASSLSGNTDTQYF. DNA for the CDR3: TGTGCCAGCAGCTTATCTGGCAACACAGATACGCAGTATTTT.

As for this clonotype: Germline is not matched at one junction end, which may reflect a read error. This chain uses TRBV15 with TRBJ2-1; D gene ambiguous. Germline V gene lookup returns CDR1 LNHNV and CDR2 YYDKDF (reference sequence). The CDR3 sequence is 12 residues long. The CDR3 nucleotides are TGTGCCACCAGCAGAGATGGCATAGAGCAGTTATTC. This codes for CATSRDGIEQLF. The full variable domain, completed using reference TRBV15 and TRBJ2-1, is DAMVIQNPRYQVTQFGKPVTLSCSQTLNHNVMYWYQQKSSQAPKLLFHYYDKDFNNEADTPDNFQSRRPNTSFCFLDIRSPGLGDTAMYLCATSRDGIEQLFGPGTRLTVL.

The chain recombines TRBV6-4 with TRBJ2-1; TRBD2 matches at 11 bases. From germline, CDR1 is MRHNA and CDR2 SNTAGT. The trim removed 6 bases at V and 7 bases at J, leaving 8 bases unmatched. The CDR3 length is 15 residues. DNA of the CDR3: TGTGCCAGCAGAGTAGCGGGAGGGCCGGAAAATGAGCAGTTCTTC. This gives the protein CASRVAGGPENEQFF.

The CDR3 region is CASSLPGRQQYF. As DNA, the CDR3 is TGTGCCAGCAGTTTACCAGGCCGACAGCAGTACTTC. The chain uses TRBV12-3 or TRBV12-4 and TRBJ2-7, with D unclear. V was trimmed by 2 bases and J by 8 bases, leaving 10 bases between them. The CDR3 runs to 12 residues.

The chain is built from TRBV7-2 and TRBJ2-3; TRBD2 matches at 11 bases. The CDR3 runs 16 residues. Germline CDR1 reads SGHTA; CDR2 reads FQGNSA. With V trimmed by 5 bases and J by 5 bases, 9 bases remained unmatched. This CDR3 reads CASSQTATSGGDTQYF. The CDR3 DNA reads TGTGCCAGCAGCCAAACCGCTACTAGCGGGGGAGATACGCAGTATTTT.

V and J are TRBV6-1 and TRBJ1-3; the D is unclear. CDR3 length: 17 residues. Germline-derived CDR1 and CDR2 are MNHNS and SASEGT. The V and J ends lost 2 bases and 0 bases respectively, with 14 bases between them. Here the CDR3 reads CASSERSMAFSGNTIYF. The CDR3 coding sequence is TGTGCCAGCAGTGAACGCAGTATGGCGTTCTCTGGAAACACCATATATTTT.